The 30 T cell receptor beta chains below come from one sample, sequenced in a study of regulatory T cells in long-lasting Graves disease. Building the TCR beta libraries relied on iRepertoire HTBI primers, and CDR3 regions underwent Arm-PCR. One entry per CDR3 protein results from TCRdb running MiXCR on the multiplex PCR reads. The data contain under 500,000 distinct CDR3 sequences, around 21% of them singletons. As to time point: persistent/refractory GD, antithyroid drugs over 5 years with positive TRAb. PBMCs provided the RNA from which the TCR library was made. The source material was peripheral blood mononuclear cells (PBMCs), sampled when the disease was refractory, from a patient treated with antithyroid drugs. The source is a female donor with Graves disease.

The chain uses TRBV20-1 and TRBJ1-1; 9 positions agree with TRBD1. Losses at the gene ends were 1 base for V and 5 bases for J; bases not matched to a gene: 8. Per the germline V gene, CDR1 is DFQATT and CDR2 is SNEGSKA (reference sequence). The CDR3 contains 15 residues. This chain's CDR3 is CSARVDRGVGTEAFF. In DNA form, the CDR3 reads TGCAGTGCTAGAGTGGACAGGGGAGTTGGGACTGAAGCTTTCTTT.

As to this clonotype: Compared with germline, one end of the junction differs, possibly owing to a read error. V gene TRBV7-9 combines with J gene TRBJ2-6; D gene ambiguous. CDR1 and CDR2 (germline): SEHNR, FQNEAQ (reference sequence). The CDR3 is 14 residues long. CDR3 bases: TGTGCCAACAGCTTTATTTCTGGGGCCAACGTCCTGACTTTC. Amino acid sequence: CANSFISGANVLTF.

This clonotype was detected only a few times. The chain joins TRBV25-1 to TRBJ1-1, with TRBD1 as a possible D gene (5 bases). The CDR3 runs 12 residues. The V gene lost 3 bases and the J gene lost 4 bases, with 6 bases spanning the gap. The V gene's germline CDR1 is MGHDK and CDR2 SYGVNS. CDR3 DNA sequence: TGTGCCAGCAGTGATCAGGGCACTGAAGCTTTCTTT. This gives the protein CASSDQGTEAFF.

This clonotype was seen repeatedly, ten times or more. V and J are TRBV29-1 and TRBJ1-1; D unclear. V lost 4 bases and J lost 3, with 6 bases in between. Germline CDR1 is SQVTM and CDR2 is ANQGSEA. This CDR3 contains 11 residues. The CDR3 DNA sequence: TGCAGCGTTGTCGGCGACACTGAAGCTTTCTTT. Amino acids: CSVVGDTEAFF.

The genes are TRBV7-9 and TRBJ2-5; unclear D gene. The ends were cut back, 0 bases at V and 2 bases at J, with 10 bases in the middle. The CDR3 spans 15 residues. Germline values: CDR1 SEHNR, CDR2 FQNEAQ (reference sequence). CDR3 nucleotide sequence: TGTGCCAGCAGCTTAGCACCGCGCGGTCAAGAGACCCAGTACTTC. It yields the protein CASSLAPRGQETQYF.

As regards this clonotype: This may arise from a read error, as a much more abundant clone is one base away. The chain carries TRBV28 and TRBJ2-4; D remains ambiguous. V dropped 8 bases and J dropped 0 bases, with 17 bases sitting between them. Germline V lookup: CDR1 MDHEN, CDR2 SYDVKM. CDR3 length: 16 amino acids. The CDR3 reads CASATLVGSAKNIQYF. In DNA form, the CDR3 reads TGTGCCAGCGCAACTTTAGTGGGATCAGCCAAAAACATTCAGTACTTC.

The chain employs TRBV29-1 and TRBJ2-7; D not resolved. The germline CDR1 and CDR2 sequences are SQVTM and ANQGSEA. With 4 bases removed from V and 6 bases from J, the gap between germline ends came to 7 bases. The CDR3 runs to 10 residues. The CDR3 bases are TGCAGCGTTGGAGACGTCGAGCAGTACTTC. Its translation is CSVGDVEQYF.

This clonotype was detected many times. The J gene is TRBJ2-7, the V gene TRBV10-3, with TRBD2 identical over 15 bases. The ends lost 5 bases at V and 6 bases at J; junction bases unmatched: 5. There are 15 residues in the CDR3. CDR1 is ENHRY, CDR2 SYGVKD, per germline. The CDR3 is CAISQGLAGGSEQYF. DNA of the CDR3: TGTGCCATCAGTCAAGGACTAGCGGGAGGGTCCGAGCAGTACTTC.

About this clonotype itself: The junction shows a germline mismatch at one end, possibly a read error. The V call is TRBV7-9, the J call TRBJ2-7; no definite D call. The CDR3 extends over 12 amino acids. Per germline, CDR1 SEHNR and CDR2 FQNEAQ (reference sequence). CDR3 loop: CACSLQENEQYF. For the CDR3, the DNA is TGTGCCTGCAGCTTACAAGAAAACGAGCAGTACTTC.

This clonotype was recorded many times. This chain connects TRBV11-1 to TRBJ1-1, with D hard to call. This CDR3 region has 12 residues. V was shortened by 5 bases and J by 14 bases, with 18 bases between the two germline ends. The germline V gene encodes CDR1 SGHAT and CDR2 FQDESV (reference sequence). The CDR3 DNA reads TGTGCCAGCAGCCAAGACCAAGCCGAAGACTTCTTT. Amino acids: CASSQDQAEDFF. Supplemented by reference TRBV11-1 and TRBJ1-1, the full variable domain reads EAEVAQSPRYKITEKSQAVAFWCDPISGHATLYWYRQILGQGPELLVQFQDESVVDDSQLPKDRFSAERLKGVDSTLKIQPAELGDSAMYLCASSQDQAEDFFGQGTRLTVV.

This clonotype was found a few times. V and J are TRBV29-1 and TRBJ2-1, with 9 nucleotides matching TRBD1. Trimming cost V 4 bases and J 6 bases; bases outside gene matches: 4. Germline V CDR1 and CDR2: SQVTM, ANQGSEA. This CDR3 is built from 13 residues. In DNA form, the CDR3 reads TGCAGCGTTGCCAAGGGACAGGGCAATGAGCAGTTCTTC. It yields the protein CSVAKGQGNEQFF.

V usage is TRBV7-9 and J usage is TRBJ2-7; tentatively, D is TRBD1 or TRBD2 (5 bases each). Germline assignment: CDR1 SEHNR and CDR2 FQNEAQ (reference sequence). This CDR3 has 18 amino acids. V was pared by 1 base and J by 6 bases, with 25 bases between. CDR3: CASSLGSVNRDRYGEQYF. CDR3 nucleotides: TGTGCCAGCAGCTTAGGATCGGTGAACCGGGACCGGTACGGCGAGCAGTACTTC.

This clonotype was recorded once. A much more abundant neighbour one base away suggests this may be a read error. The rearrangement joins TRBV27 to TRBJ2-7, with D hard to call. V gave up 3 bases and J gave up 10 bases, with 19 bases separating them. The germline CDR1 and CDR2 sequences are MNHEY and SMNVEV (reference sequence). The CDR3 is 14 amino acids. The CDR3 nucleotides read TGTGCCAGCAGTTTTTTCAGAACGCAAGAGGCCCAGTACTTC. This encodes CASSFFRTQEAQYF.

This clonotype was detected only a few times. The V call is TRBV6-2 or TRBV6-3, the J call TRBJ2-7; possibly TRBD2 for D (5 bases). Germline V gene lookup returns CDR1 MNHEY and CDR2 SVGEGT. There are 15 residues in the CDR3. Trimming left V 0 bases short and J 3 bases short, with 12 bases between. The CDR3 DNA sequence: TGTGCCAGCAGTTACTCGTTCTCTAGCTACTACGAGCAGTACTTC. Protein: CASSYSFSSYYEQYF.

In its sample, this clonotype was seen many times. The chain has TRBV7-8 and TRBJ1-6; D gene ambiguous. Trimming removed 1 base at V and 9 bases at J, with 13 bases between. The CDR3 length is 15 residues. Germline CDR1 reads SGHVS; CDR2 reads FQNEAQ. CDR3 DNA: TGTGCCAGCAGCTTAGGAGGCGGGGTTGCTTCACCCCTCCACTTT. Translating gives CASSLGGGVASPLHF.

On this clonotype: A much larger clone is a single base away; this may be a read error. In DNA form, the CDR3 reads TGTGCCAGCAGTAAATGGGGACCTCATCCCCAGCATTTT. Amino acids: CASSKWGPHPQHF. This chain uses TRBV28 with TRBJ1-5; possible D gene TRBD1, 5 bases. CDR1 is MDHEN, CDR2 SYDVKM, per germline. Trimming removed 5 bases from V and 10 bases from J, with 15 bases in between. CDR3 length equals 13 residues.

This clonotype was picked up a small number of times. This sequence joins TRBV7-9 and TRBJ2-7; 7 positions match TRBD2. The germline V gene encodes CDR1 SEHNR and CDR2 FQNEAQ (reference sequence). The CDR3 runs to 15 residues. The V segment lost 5 bases and the J segment 2 bases; nucleotides outside the gene matches: 9. The CDR3 DNA follows: TGTGCCAGCAGCATTAGCGGGTTAGTCACCTACGAGCAGTACTTC. Protein: CASSISGLVTYEQYF.

The chain couples TRBV25-1 to TRBJ2-2; D remains ambiguous. CDR3 size: 13 residues. CDR1 is MGHDK, CDR2 SYGVNS, per germline. V was pared by 1 base and J by 6 bases, with 6 bases between. Written as DNA, the CDR3 is TGTGCCAGCAGTGAATCGACTCCCGGGGAGCTGTTTTTT. This sequence encodes CASSESTPGELFF.

This clonotype was seen more than once but under ten times. The CDR3, as DNA: TGTGCCAGCAGCGCTGACGGGAACACTGAAGCTTTCTTT. Residues: CASSADGNTEAFF. The rearrangement joins TRBV9 to TRBJ1-1; D unclear. The CDR3 has 13 residues. V was clipped by 3 bases and J by 1 base, with 7 bases between them. CDR1 SGDLS and CDR2 YYNGEE come from the germline V gene.

The chain joins TRBV7-9 to TRBJ1-1, with D unclear. Germline-derived CDR1 and CDR2 are SEHNR and FQNEAQ (reference sequence). CDR3 size: 13 residues. The V and J ends lost 2 bases and 6 bases respectively, with 10 bases between them. The CDR3: CASSLIRVPEAFF. CDR3 in DNA: TGTGCCAGCAGCTTAATCCGGGTCCCTGAAGCTTTCTTT.

The rearrangement links TRBV7-2 to TRBJ2-5; 8 bases are shared with TRBD2. The end of the DNA aligns better with TRBJ2-1, so the J call may be wrong. There are 16 residues in the CDR3. CDR1 and CDR2 (germline): SGHTA, FQGNSA. CDR3: CASSLNGLAGGHEQFF. CDR3 DNA sequence: TGTGCCAGCAGCTTAAACGGTTTGGCGGGAGGTCATGAGCAGTTCTTC.

This clonotype appeared a few times. The chain couples TRBV19 to TRBJ1-1; possible D gene TRBD1, 5 bases. Germline assignment: CDR1 LNHDA and CDR2 SQIVND (reference sequence). V lost 5 bases and J 1 base, leaving 11 bases between the germline ends. CDR3 size: 14 residues. CDR3 bases: TGTGCCAGTAGTTGGGGCTCCCAGAACACTGAAGCTTTCTTT. It encodes CASSWGSQNTEAFF.

This clonotype was detected a few times. This rearrangement joins TRBV3-1 to TRBJ2-7; D remains unclear. The CDR3 is 13 residues long. Germline CDR1 LGHDT, CDR2 YNNKEL (reference sequence). Deletions cut 1 base from V and 2 bases from J, with 6 bases between. The DNA for the CDR3 is TGTGCCAGCAGCCAAGTACCCACCTACGAGCAGTACTTC. Its protein is CASSQVPTYEQYF.

This clonotype was detected ten times or more. The CDR3 protein is CASSSRGGAEAFF. Written as DNA, the CDR3 is TGTGCCAGCAGTTCCCGCGGAGGAGCTGAAGCTTTCTTT. V is TRBV6-5 and J is TRBJ1-1; D unclear. Deletions cut 4 bases from V and 6 bases from J, with 12 bases between. Looked up from germline, CDR1 is MNHEY and CDR2 is SVGAGI. The CDR3 runs 13 residues.

This clonotype came up a few times. The chain recombines TRBV12-3 or TRBV12-4 with TRBJ2-2; weak D call: TRBD1 (6 bases). The CDR3 spans 16 residues. V gave up 5 bases and J gave up 5 bases, with 18 bases separating them. CDR3 region: CASSEVQGMGTGELFF. DNA of the CDR3: TGTGCCAGCAGTGAGGTCCAGGGGATGGGAACCGGGGAGCTGTTTTTT.

This clonotype turned up a few times. This sequence joins TRBV5-5 and TRBJ2-5; a weak D match, TRBD1 (5 bases). This CDR3 has 15 residues. Germline loops: CDR1 SGHKS, CDR2 YYEKEE (reference sequence). Trimming shortened V by 3 bases and J by 2 bases, and 14 bases separated the two germline ends. The CDR3 loop is CASSWGQVKQETQYF. The CDR3 bases are TGTGCCAGCAGCTGGGGCCAGGTCAAGCAAGAGACCCAGTACTTC.

This clonotype was seen many times. This chain connects TRBV3-1 to TRBJ2-5; 9 positions agree with TRBD2. The germline CDR1 and CDR2 sequences are LGHDT and YNNKEL (reference sequence). J gave up 2 bases and V 8 bases, and 6 bases lay outside the gene matches. This CDR3 contains 14 residues. This CDR3 is CASRTSALQETQYF. CDR3 DNA sequence: TGTGCCAGCCGGACTAGCGCATTACAAGAGACCCAGTACTTC.

CDR3 coding DNA: TGTGCCAGCAGCTTGATAGTAGACGCCTCCTACAATGAGCAGTTCTTC. Amino acids: CASSLIVDASYNEQFF. The chain employs TRBV5-6 and TRBJ2-1; D gene ambiguous. This CDR3 is built from 16 residues. CDR1 and CDR2 (germline): SGHDT, YYEEEE. Trimming removed 1 base from V and 0 bases from J, with 11 bases in between.

This rearrangement joins TRBV5-1 to TRBJ1-1, with 8 bases identical to TRBD1. V shed 4 bases and J 6 bases; nucleotides not matched to a gene: 8. Germline V gene data show CDR1 as SGHRS and CDR2 as YFSETQ. There are 14 residues in the CDR3. CDR3: CASSAGTGLAEAFF. CDR3 sequence (DNA): TGCGCCAGCAGCGCCGGGACAGGTCTCGCTGAAGCTTTCTTT.

This clonotype appeared many times. The gene calls are TRBV28 and TRBJ1-1; TRBD1 might be the D (5 bases). The CDR3 is 16 amino acids. Per germline, CDR1 MDHEN and CDR2 SYDVKM. Trimming removed 6 bases from V and 3 bases from J, with 20 bases in between. CDR3 amino acids: CASRDPTTGDHTEAFF. The CDR3 nucleotides are TGTGCCAGCAGGGATCCAACTACGGGGGACCACACTGAAGCTTTCTTT.